This TCR beta chain was sequenced for a study of CD8+ T cells in alopecia areata. Overall study results and limits: Mice gave a clearer picture of TCR sharing than patients did, possibly for HLA-related reasons.

cDNA serving as the sequencing template came from extracted, reverse transcribed RNA. TCRdb keeps only in-frame clones here, not all; method: immunoSEQ multiplex PCR. The table lists 25,000 or so clones, around half of them singletons, with roughly a third in the top ten. V was cut by 3 bases and J by 3 bases, with 9 bases left in between. The CDR3 covers 12 residues. Germline values: CDR1 SQVTM, CDR2 ANQGSEA. Punch biopsies of lesional scalp, plus peripheral blood, were taken from alopecia areata patients. Of note for this clone: The antigen remains undetermined. A read error may be the cause here, since a much bigger clone is one base away. The sample carries other DNA sequences with the same CDR3.

This receptor was identified in a human donor with alopecia areata. The source material was NKG2D-high CD8+ T cells sorted from blood. The chain combines TRBV29-1 with TRBJ2-7; the D gene is possibly TRBD1 (5 bases). The CDR3 sequence is CSVELQDYEQYF. In nucleotides, the CDR3 is TGCAGCGTTGAGTTACAGGACTACGAGCAGTACTTC.